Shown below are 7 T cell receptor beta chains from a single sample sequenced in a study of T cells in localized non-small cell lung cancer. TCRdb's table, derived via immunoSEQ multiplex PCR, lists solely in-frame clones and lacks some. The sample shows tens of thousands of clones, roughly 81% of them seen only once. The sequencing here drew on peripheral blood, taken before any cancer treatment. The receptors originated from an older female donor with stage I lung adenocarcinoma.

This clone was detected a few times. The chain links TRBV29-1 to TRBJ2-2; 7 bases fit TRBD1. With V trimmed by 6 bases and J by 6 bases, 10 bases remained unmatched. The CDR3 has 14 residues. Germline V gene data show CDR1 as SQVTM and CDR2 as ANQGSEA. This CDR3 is CSVSPGGNAGELFF. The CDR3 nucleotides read TGCAGCGTCAGCCCAGGGGGTAACGCCGGGGAGCTGTTTTTT.

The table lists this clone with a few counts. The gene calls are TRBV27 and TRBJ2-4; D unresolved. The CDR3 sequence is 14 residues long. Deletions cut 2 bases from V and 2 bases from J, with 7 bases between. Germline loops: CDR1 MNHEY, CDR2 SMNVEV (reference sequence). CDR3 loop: CASSLGSSKNIQYF. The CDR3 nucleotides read TGTGCCAGCAGTTTAGGTAGTTCCAAAAACATTCAGTACTTC.

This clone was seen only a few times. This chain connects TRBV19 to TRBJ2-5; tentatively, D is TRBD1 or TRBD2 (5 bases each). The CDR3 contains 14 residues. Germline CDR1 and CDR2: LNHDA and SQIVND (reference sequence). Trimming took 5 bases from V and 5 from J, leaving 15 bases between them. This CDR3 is CASSSGTWGETQYF. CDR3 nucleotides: TGTGCCAGTAGTTCCGGGACGTGGGGGGAGACCCAGTACTTC. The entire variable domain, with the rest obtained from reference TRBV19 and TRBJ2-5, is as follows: DGGITQSPKYLFRKEGQNVTLSCEQNLNHDAMYWYRQDPGQGLRLIYYSQIVNDFQKGDIAEGYSVSREKKESFPLTVTSAQKNPTAFYLCASSSGTWGETQYFGPGTRLLVL.

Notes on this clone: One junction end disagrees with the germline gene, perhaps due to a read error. CDR3 sequence: CASSLEAGGPHF. CDR3 in DNA: TGTGCCAGCAGCTTAGAGGCCGGGGGGCCGCATTTT. The V call is TRBV13, the J call TRBJ2-3, with TRBD2 as a possible D gene (7 bases). CDR3 length: 12 residues. Germline V gene lookup returns CDR1 PRHDT and CDR2 FYEKMQ (reference sequence). The full variable domain, completed using reference TRBV13 and TRBJ2-3, is AAGVIQSPRHLIKEKRETATLKCYPIPRHDTVYWYQQGPGQDPQFLISFYEKMQSDKGSIPDRFSAQQFSDYHSELNMSSLELGDSALYFCASSLEAGGPHFGPGTRLTVL.

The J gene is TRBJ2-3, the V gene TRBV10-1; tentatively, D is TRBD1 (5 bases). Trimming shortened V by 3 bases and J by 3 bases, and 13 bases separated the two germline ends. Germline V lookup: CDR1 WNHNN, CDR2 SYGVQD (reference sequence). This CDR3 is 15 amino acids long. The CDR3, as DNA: TGCGCCAGCAGTGATATGCAGGGTCGGACAGATACGCAGTATTTT. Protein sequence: CASSDMQGRTDTQYF.

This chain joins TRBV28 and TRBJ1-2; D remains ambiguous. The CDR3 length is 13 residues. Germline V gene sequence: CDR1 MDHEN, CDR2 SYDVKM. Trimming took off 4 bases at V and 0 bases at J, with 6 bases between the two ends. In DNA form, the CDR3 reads TGTGCCAGCAGTTCCGGGACTAACTATGGCTACACCTTC. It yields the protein CASSSGTNYGYTF.

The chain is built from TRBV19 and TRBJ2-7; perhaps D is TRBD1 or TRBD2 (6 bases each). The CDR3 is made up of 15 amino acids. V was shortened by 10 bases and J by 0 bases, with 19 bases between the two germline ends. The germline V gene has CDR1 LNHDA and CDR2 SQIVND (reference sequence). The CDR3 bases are TGTGCCACTTCACGGGGGCGCAGCCCCTCCTACGAGCAGTACTTC. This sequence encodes CATSRGRSPSYEQYF. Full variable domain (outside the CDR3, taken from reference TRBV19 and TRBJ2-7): DGGITQSPKYLFRKEGQNVTLSCEQNLNHDAMYWYRQDPGQGLRLIYYSQIVNDFQKGDIAEGYSVSREKKESFPLTVTSAQKNPTAFYLCATSRGRSPSYEQYFGPGTRLTVT.